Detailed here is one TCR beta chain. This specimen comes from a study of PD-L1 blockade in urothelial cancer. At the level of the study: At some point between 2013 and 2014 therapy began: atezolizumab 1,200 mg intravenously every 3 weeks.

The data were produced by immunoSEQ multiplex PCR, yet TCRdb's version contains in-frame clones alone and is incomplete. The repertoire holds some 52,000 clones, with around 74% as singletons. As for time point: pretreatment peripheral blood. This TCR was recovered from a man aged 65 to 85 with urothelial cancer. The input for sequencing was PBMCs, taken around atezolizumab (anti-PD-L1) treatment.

The CDR3 DNA sequence: TGTGCCAGAAGCTTGGGACAGGCGGCTCAAGAGACCCAGTACTTC. Protein sequence: CARSLGQAAQETQYF. The chain uses TRBV5-3 and TRBJ2-5, with D tentatively TRBD1 (6 bases). TRBV5-3 has ORF status, its function being uncertain. This CDR3 spans 15 amino acids. Trimming left V 0 bases short and J 2 bases short, with 11 bases between.